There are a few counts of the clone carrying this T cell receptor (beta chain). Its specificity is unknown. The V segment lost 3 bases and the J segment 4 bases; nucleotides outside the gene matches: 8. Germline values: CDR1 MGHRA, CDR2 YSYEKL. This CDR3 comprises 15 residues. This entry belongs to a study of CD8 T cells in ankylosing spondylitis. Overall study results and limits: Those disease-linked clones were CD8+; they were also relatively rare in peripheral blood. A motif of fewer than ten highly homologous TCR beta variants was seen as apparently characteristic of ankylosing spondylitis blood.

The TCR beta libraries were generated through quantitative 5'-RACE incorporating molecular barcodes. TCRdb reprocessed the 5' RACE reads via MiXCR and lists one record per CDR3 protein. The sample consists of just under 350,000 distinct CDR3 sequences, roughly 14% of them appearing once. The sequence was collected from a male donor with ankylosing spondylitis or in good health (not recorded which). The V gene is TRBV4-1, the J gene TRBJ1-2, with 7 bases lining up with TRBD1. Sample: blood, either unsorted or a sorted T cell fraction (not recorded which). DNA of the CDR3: TGCGCCAGCAGCCACCCGCAGGGGGGGTCCTATGGCTACACCTTC. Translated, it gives CASSHPQGGSYGYTF.